These T cell receptor beta chains were read from a single sample in a study of regulatory T cells in long-lasting Graves disease. In TCRdb, the multiplex PCR reads were re-called with MiXCR into one record per CDR3 protein. The sample holds 350,000 to 500,000 distinct CDR3 sequences, about 17% seen once. This same sample was also part of a study on T cells in Graves' hyperthyroidism and ophthalmopathy.

Sample: peripheral blood mononuclear cells (PBMCs), taken at new diagnosis, from a patient treated with antithyroid drugs. These receptors originate from a woman under 30 with Graves disease. The CDR3 runs from the conserved cysteine through the conserved F or W. D genes are given only for firm matches. For some rows the clone size is stated as once, few or many, or as a class when expanded; others skip it.

TRBJ2-1 . . TRBV6-1 CASSVMVLDEQFF TGTGCCAGCAGTGTGATGGTATTGGATGAGCAGTTCTTC
TRBJ2-4 . . TRBV20-1 CSAILGAKNIQYF TGCAGTGCTATTTTAGGTGCCAAAAACATTCAGTACTTC
TRBJ1-4 . . TRBV20-1 CSAIRGGEKLFF TGCAGTGCTATCAGAGGGGGGGAAAAACTGTTTTTT
TRBJ2-1 . . TRBV18 CASSANTGKFSYNEQFF TGTGCCAGCTCAGCGAACACAGGGAAATTCTCCTACAATGAGCAGTTCTTC
TRBJ2-1 many TRBD2 TRBV11-3 CASSLDTGTSGRWFNEQFF TGTGCCAGCAGCTTAGATACGGGGACTAGCGGGAGGTGGTTTAATGAGCAGTTCTTC
TRBJ2-7 many . TRBV28 CASSTSVLAGVGHEQYF .
TRBJ2-7 few . TRBV29-1 CSVVAERSYEQYF TGCAGCGTTGTCGCGGAACGCTCCTACGAGCAGTACTTC
TRBJ1-4 many . TRBV3-1 CASSLGGEKLFF TGTGCCAGCAGTCTAGGGGGTGAAAAACTGTTTTTT
TRBJ1-4 many TRBD1 TRBV30 CAWTEGGQVGEKLFF TGTGCCTGGACCGAAGGGGGACAGGTCGGTGAAAAACTGTTTTTT
TRBJ2-3 many . TRBV7-3 CASSSTGLSTDTQYF TGTGCCAGCAGCTCCACAGGGCTTAGCACAGATACGCAGTATTTT
TRBJ2-7 many TRBD2 TRBV11-3 CASSRGTSGSNYEQYF TGTGCCAGCAGCAGAGGGACTAGCGGGAGTAATTACGAGCAGTACTTC
TRBJ1-1 . TRBD1 TRBV7-2 CASSPQFRGAEALF TGTGCCAGCAGTCCCCAATTCAGGGGGGCTGAAGCTCTCTTT
TRBJ2-7 many TRBD2 TRBV7-2 CASSPRTSGYEQYF TGTGCCAGCAGCCCACGGACTAGCGGTTACGAGCAGTACTTC
TRBJ2-1 many TRBD2 TRBV11-2 CASSLGQDVSGIYNEQFF TGTGCCAGCAGCTTAGGCCAGGACGTTAGCGGGATCTACAATGAGCAGTTCTTC
TRBJ2-7 few TRBD1 TRBV7-7 CASSQATGGEQYF TGTGCTAGCAGCCAGGCTACAGGGGGCGAGCAGTACTTC
TRBJ2-1 many TRBD1 TRBV5-5 CASSLPPTKDRGNEQFF TGTGCCAGCAGCTTGCCACCGACCAAGGACAGGGGGAATGAGCAGTTCTTC
TRBJ2-7 . TRBD2 TRBV20-1 CSASWAGGPYEQYF TGCAGTGCTAGTTGGGCGGGAGGGCCCTACGAGCAGTACTTC
TRBJ2-1 . TRBD2 TRBV9 CASSVNLAGGLQSEQFF TGTGCCAGCAGCGTAAATCTAGCGGGAGGGCTCCAATCTGAGCAGTTCTTC
TRBJ2-1 many TRBD2 TRBV2 CASSVGGGRVNEQFF TGTGCCAGCAGTGTAGGTGGCGGGAGGGTCAATGAGCAGTTCTTC
TRBJ2-1 few . TRBV4-3 CASSQDRTPYNEQFF TGCGCCAGCAGCCAAGATAGGACTCCCTACAATGAGCAGTTCTTC
TRBJ1-2 . . TRBV9 CASTQQGAGGYTF TGTGCCAGCACGCAACAAGGGGCGGGTGGCTACACCTTC
TRBJ2-1 many TRBD1 TRBV27 CASSHDRGQYNEQFF TGTGCCAGCAGTCACGACAGGGGGCAATACAATGAGCAGTTCTTC
TRBJ2-3 . . TRBV20-1 CSASNLVGADTQYF TGCAGTGCTAGTAACCTAGTGGGTGCAGATACGCAGTATTTT
TRBJ1-2 . . TRBV2 CASSVDGQYNYGYTF TGTGCCAGCAGTGTAGATGGGCAGTATAACTATGGCTACACCTTC
TRBJ2-7 many TRBD2 TRBV7-9 CASSLAGGVDEQYF TGTGCCAGCAGCTTAGCGGGGGGGGTCGACGAGCAGTACTTC
TRBJ2-3 few . TRBV5-1 CASSSLGADTQYF TGCGCCAGCAGCTCCCTAGGGGCAGATACGCAGTATTTT
TRBJ1-6 . . TRBV2 CASSEVADSYNSPLHF TGTGCCAGCAGTGAAGTGGCGGACTCCTATAATTCACCCCTCCACTTT
TRBJ1-2 . . TRBV30 CAWSVRAGASYGYTF TGTGCCTGGAGTGTACGGGCGGGGGCTAGCTATGGCTACACCTTC
TRBJ1-1 . TRBD1 TRBV5-1 CASSLDGTGGRLNTEAFF TGCGCCAGCAGCTTGGATGGGACAGGGGGACGATTGAACACTGAAGCTTTCTTT
TRBJ2-1 many . TRBV28 CASSAQDASSYNEQFF TGTGCCAGCAGTGCCCAGGACGCTAGCTCCTACAATGAGCAGTTCTTC
TRBJ1-3 many . TRBV11-2 CASSSIKASSGNTIYF TGTGCCAGCAGCTCCATCAAGGCGTCCTCTGGAAACACCATATATTTT